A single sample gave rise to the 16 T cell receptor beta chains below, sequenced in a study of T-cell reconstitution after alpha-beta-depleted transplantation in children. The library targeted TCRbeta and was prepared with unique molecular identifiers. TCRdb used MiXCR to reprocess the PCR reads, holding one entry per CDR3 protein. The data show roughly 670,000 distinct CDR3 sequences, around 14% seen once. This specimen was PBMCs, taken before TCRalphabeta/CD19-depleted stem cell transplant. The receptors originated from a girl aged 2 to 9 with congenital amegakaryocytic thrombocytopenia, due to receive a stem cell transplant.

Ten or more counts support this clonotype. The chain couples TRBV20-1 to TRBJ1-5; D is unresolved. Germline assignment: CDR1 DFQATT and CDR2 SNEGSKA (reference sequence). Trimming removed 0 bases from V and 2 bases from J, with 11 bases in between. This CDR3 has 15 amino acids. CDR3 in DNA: TGCAGTGCTAGAGATGGGGTCGGGCGCAATCAGCCCCAGCATTTT. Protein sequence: CSARDGVGRNQPQHF.

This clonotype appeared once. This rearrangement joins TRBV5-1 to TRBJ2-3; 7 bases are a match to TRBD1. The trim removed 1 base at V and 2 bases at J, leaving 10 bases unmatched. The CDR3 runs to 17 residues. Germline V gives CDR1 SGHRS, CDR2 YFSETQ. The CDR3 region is CASSLRGRGDFTDTQYF. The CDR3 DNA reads TGCGCCAGCAGCTTGAGGGGGCGTGGGGATTTCACAGATACGCAGTATTTT.

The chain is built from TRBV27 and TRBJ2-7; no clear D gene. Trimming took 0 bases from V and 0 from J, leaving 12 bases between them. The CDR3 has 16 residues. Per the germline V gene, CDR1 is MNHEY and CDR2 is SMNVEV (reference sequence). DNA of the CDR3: TGTGCCAGCAGTTTATCGGCCGGTCCCCGCTCCTACGAGCAGTACTTC. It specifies CASSLSAGPRSYEQYF.

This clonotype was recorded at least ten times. The CDR3 sequence is CASGRSPENEQFF. CDR3 sequence (DNA): TGCGCCAGCGGAAGATCCCCGGAGAATGAGCAGTTCTTC. The chain has TRBV5-1 and TRBJ2-1; D gene ambiguous. This CDR3 is 13 amino acids long. Germline values: CDR1 SGHRS, CDR2 YFSETQ. Trimming cost V 7 bases and J 7 bases, with 15 bases left between them.

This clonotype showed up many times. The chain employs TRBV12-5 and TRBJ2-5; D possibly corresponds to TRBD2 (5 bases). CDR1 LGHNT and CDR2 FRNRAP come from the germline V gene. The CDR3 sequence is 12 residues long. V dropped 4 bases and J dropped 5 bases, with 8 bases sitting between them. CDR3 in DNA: TGTGCTAGTGGTTCCGGGATTGAGACCCAGTACTTC. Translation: CASGSGIETQYF.

CDR3 DNA: TGCAGCGCCCAAGCGTCCAACTACGAGCAGTACTTC. This codes for CSAQASNYEQYF. The J gene is TRBJ2-7, the V gene TRBV20-1; D is unclear. From germline, CDR1 is DFQATT and CDR2 SNEGSKA (reference sequence). This CDR3 is 12 amino acids long.

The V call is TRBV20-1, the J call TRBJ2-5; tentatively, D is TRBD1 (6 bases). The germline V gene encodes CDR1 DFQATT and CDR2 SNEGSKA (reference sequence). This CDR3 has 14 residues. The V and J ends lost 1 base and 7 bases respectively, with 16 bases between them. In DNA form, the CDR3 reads TGCAGTGCTAGAGCCCCCGGGACAAGTGGGACCCAGTACTTC. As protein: CSARAPGTSGTQYF.

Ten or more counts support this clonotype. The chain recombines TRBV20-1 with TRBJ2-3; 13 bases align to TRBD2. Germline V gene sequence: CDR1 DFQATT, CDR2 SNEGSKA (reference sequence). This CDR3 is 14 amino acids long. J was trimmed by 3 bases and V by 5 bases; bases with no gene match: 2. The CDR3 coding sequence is TGCAGTGCTCCGACTAGCGGGAGGACAGATACGCAGTATTTT. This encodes CSAPTSGRTDTQYF.

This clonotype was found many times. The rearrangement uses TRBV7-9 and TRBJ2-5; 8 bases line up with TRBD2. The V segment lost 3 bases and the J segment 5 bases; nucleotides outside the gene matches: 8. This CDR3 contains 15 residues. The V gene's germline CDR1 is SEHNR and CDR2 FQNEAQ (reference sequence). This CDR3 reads CASSLGLEYVETQYF. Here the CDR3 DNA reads TGTGCCAGCAGCTTGGGACTAGAGTACGTGGAGACCCAGTACTTC.

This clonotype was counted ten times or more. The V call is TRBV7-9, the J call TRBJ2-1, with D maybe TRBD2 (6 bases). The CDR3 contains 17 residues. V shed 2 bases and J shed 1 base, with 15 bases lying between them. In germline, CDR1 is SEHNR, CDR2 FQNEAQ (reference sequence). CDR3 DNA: TGTGCCAGCAGCTTAAGGAACCGGGAGCGATCCTACAATGAGCAGTTCTTC. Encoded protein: CASSLRNRERSYNEQFF.

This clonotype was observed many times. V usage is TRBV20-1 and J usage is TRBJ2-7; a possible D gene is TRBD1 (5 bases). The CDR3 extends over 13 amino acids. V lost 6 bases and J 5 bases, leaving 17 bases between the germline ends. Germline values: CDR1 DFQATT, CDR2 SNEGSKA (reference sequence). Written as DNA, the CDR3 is TGCAGTGCCAACCTAGGGGTGTTCCACGAGCAGTACTTC. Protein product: CSANLGVFHEQYF.

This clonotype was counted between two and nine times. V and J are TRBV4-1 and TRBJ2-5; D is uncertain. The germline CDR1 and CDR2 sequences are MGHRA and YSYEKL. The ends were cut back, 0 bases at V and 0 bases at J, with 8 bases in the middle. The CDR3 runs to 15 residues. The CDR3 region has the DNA TGCGCCAGCAGCCAAGAACTCGGACACCAAGAGACCCAGTACTTC. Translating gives CASSQELGHQETQYF.

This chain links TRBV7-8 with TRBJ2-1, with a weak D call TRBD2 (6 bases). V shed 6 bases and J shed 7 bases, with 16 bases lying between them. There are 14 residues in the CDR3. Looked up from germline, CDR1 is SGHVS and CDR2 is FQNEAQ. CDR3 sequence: CASRIETGLNEQFF. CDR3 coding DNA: TGTGCCAGCAGGATAGAGACGGGACTTAATGAGCAGTTCTTC.

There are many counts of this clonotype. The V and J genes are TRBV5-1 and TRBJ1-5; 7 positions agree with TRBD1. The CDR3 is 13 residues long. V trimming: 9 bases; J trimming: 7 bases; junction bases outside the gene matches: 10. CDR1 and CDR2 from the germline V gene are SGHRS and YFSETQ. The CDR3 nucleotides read TGCGCCACCAAAACAGGGGTCAGCCAGCCCCAGCATTTT. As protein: CATKTGVSQPQHF.

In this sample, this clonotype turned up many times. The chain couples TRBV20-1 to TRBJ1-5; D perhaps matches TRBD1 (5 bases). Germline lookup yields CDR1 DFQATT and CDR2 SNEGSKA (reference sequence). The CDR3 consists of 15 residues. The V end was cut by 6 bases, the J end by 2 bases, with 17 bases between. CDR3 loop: CSAMTAPEGNQPQHF. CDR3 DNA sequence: TGCAGTGCGATGACAGCACCTGAGGGCAATCAGCCCCAGCATTTT.

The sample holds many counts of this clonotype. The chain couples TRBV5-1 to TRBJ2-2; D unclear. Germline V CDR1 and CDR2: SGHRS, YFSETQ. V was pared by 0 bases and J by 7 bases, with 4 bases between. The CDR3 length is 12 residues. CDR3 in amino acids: CASSLGIGELFF. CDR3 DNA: TGCGCCAGCAGCTTGGGGATCGGGGAGCTGTTTTTT.